These 4 T cell receptor beta chains came from one sample sequenced in a study of patients and donors after allogeneic stem cell transplantation. TCRdb reprocessed the RT-PCR reads with MiXCR, giving one entry per CDR3 protein. The repertoire holds 160,000 or so distinct CDR3 sequences, with about a quarter as singletons. Material for sequencing was blood, either unsorted or a sorted T cell fraction (not recorded which). The origin of the receptors is a human donor who was either an allogeneic HSCT recipient or a stem cell or donor lymphocyte infusion donor (not recorded which). It is not recorded whose cells these are; they may come from a transplant donor.

Only a few counts were recorded for this clonotype. The chain uses TRBV3-1 and TRBJ1-3; the D gene is possibly TRBD1 (6 bases). With 4 bases removed from V and 1 base from J, the gap between germline ends came to 17 bases. CDR3 length: 17 residues. Germline-derived CDR1 and CDR2 are LGHDT and YNNKEL (reference sequence). This CDR3 reads CASSRLDSAISGNTIYF. In DNA form, the CDR3 reads TGTGCCAGCAGCCGATTGGACAGCGCAATATCTGGAAACACCATATATTTT.

This clonotype was counted between two and nine times. The J gene is TRBJ1-2, the V gene TRBV5-1; unclear D gene. The V gene lost 9 bases and the J gene lost 4 bases, with 16 bases spanning the gap. Germline V gene data show CDR1 as SGHRS and CDR2 as YFSETQ. The CDR3 runs to 13 residues. CDR3 DNA sequence: TGCGCCACCAGGAAACAAGGACTCTATGGCTACACCTTC. Translation gives CATRKQGLYGYTF.

This clonotype has a handful of counts. The chain links TRBV12-3 or TRBV12-4 to TRBJ1-2, with D unclear. The CDR3 loop spans 15 amino acids. V gave up 2 bases and J gave up 4 bases, with 14 bases separating them. CDR3 region: CASSLFPAEAYGYTF. Here the CDR3 DNA reads TGTGCCAGCAGTTTATTCCCCGCCGAGGCCTATGGCTACACCTTC.

This clonotype was seen a few times. The chain has TRBV20-1 and TRBJ2-1; 8 nucleotides align to TRBD2. V lost 0 bases, J lost 6 bases, and 4 bases stayed unmatched. CDR1 and CDR2 (germline): DFQATT, SNEGSKA (reference sequence). This CDR3 is 14 amino acids long. This chain's CDR3 is CSARDRLASNEQFF. The CDR3 nucleotides read TGCAGTGCTAGAGATCGACTAGCGAGCAATGAGCAGTTCTTC.